This T cell receptor (beta chain) was retrieved from a study of T cells after yellow fever vaccination. Study-wide context: Libraries from low-cell-number fractions were prepared with the SMART-Seq v4 Ultra Low Input RNA kit. The study, taken as a whole, reports: Subsequent booster samples again held most clones from primary vaccination (roughly 96% CD4, just under 90% CD8). Researchers cautioned that FACS-sorted repertoires could harbor abundant clonotypes contaminating from the bulk population. Clonotypes appearing in both CD4 and CD8 compartments existed, and their share was small.

This clonotype was seen a few times. Its target is unknown. From germline, CDR1 is SGHNT and CDR2 YENEEA. This CDR3 is built from 18 residues. V was cut by 5 bases and J by 2 bases, with 22 bases left in between. TCRdb itself ran the 5' RACE reads through MiXCR, one entry per CDR3 protein. The table includes 340,000 or so distinct CDR3 sequences, approximately 13% detected once. The input for sequencing was CD4+ T cells sorted from PBMCs, taken 15 days after the yellow fever booster vaccination. This clonotype originated in a man in his late teens or twenties who received the YFV17D yellow fever vaccine. The rearrangement joins TRBV11-3 to TRBJ2-1; tentatively, D is TRBD1 (6 bases). The CDR3 protein is CASSTSKDRSDPYNEQFF. CDR3 nucleotides: TGTGCCAGCAGCACCTCAAAGGACAGATCAGACCCCTACAATGAGCAGTTCTTC.